The 19 T cell receptor beta chains in this list originate from one sample, sequenced in a study of T cells in localized non-small cell lung cancer (dated by TCRdb to 2018 to 2021). Libraries were constructed by the immunoSEQ multiplex PCR assay. The immuneACCESS repertoire file appears here via TCRdb, limited to in-frame rearrangements. These files lack a portion of the clones; in checked studies, under half of the deficit traces to unresolved V genes, and the cause of the others is not known. Across this sample there are fewer than 45,000 clones, with approximately 86% seen only once. Together, the top ten hold almost 6.5% of the sample. Sequencing used peripheral blood, obtained before any cancer treatment. The source is a man aged 35 to 69 with stage I lung adenocarcinoma.

The rearrangement links TRBV7-2 to TRBJ2-3, with 8 positions matching TRBD1. After removal of 1 base from V and 3 bases from J, the junction contained 3 bases not matched to a gene. The V gene's germline CDR1 is SGHTA and CDR2 FQGNSA. CDR3 size: 15 residues. The chain's CDR3 is CASSLVGQGTDTQYF. The CDR3 coding sequence is TGTGCCAGCAGCTTAGTCGGACAGGGTACAGATACGCAGTATTTT.

The chain uses TRBV4-3 and TRBJ2-7; 7 bases are a match to TRBD1. Germline CDR1 LGHNA, CDR2 YSLEER. The CDR3 length is 15 residues. V gave up 3 bases and J gave up 4 bases; unmatched junction bases: 9. For the CDR3, the DNA is TGCGCCAGCAGCCATGGGACCACGGGACAGTACGAGCAGTACTTC. Protein sequence: CASSHGTTGQYEQYF.

This chain joins TRBV4-1 and TRBJ2-6; 7 positions match TRBD1. The CDR3 sequence is 17 residues long. J was trimmed by 2 bases and V by 0 bases; bases with no gene match: 4. Germline CDR1 and CDR2: MGHRA and YSYEKL. CDR3 in DNA: TGCGCCAGCAGCCAAGACGACAGGGCAGCTGGGGCCAACGTCCTGACTTTC. It encodes CASSQDDRAAGANVLTF.

The chain combines TRBV19 with TRBJ2-7, with a tentative D call TRBD1 (7 bases). Germline CDR1 reads LNHDA; CDR2 reads SQIVND (reference sequence). The length of the CDR3 is 15 residues. Trimming left V 5 bases short and J 6 bases short, with 20 bases between. The CDR3: CASSPTPGGAGEQYF. In DNA form, the CDR3 reads TGTGCCAGTAGTCCCACCCCAGGGGGAGCGGGCGAGCAGTACTTC.

The chain couples TRBV28 to TRBJ2-1; 11 positions match TRBD2. This CDR3 is built from 14 residues. Per germline, CDR1 MDHEN and CDR2 SYDVKM. V lost 8 bases to trimming and J lost 4 bases; unmatched junction nucleotides: 4. In DNA, the CDR3 is TGTGCCAGCGCAACTAGCGGGAGATACAATGAGCAGTTCTTC. It translates to CASATSGRYNEQFF.

The CDR3 is CASSKGSRSGICEQYF. The CDR3 bases are TGTGCCAGCAGCAAGGGGTCGCGTAGCGGGATCTGCGAGCAGTACTTC. The V call is TRBV21-1, the J call TRBJ2-7; the D segment call TRBD2 is taken from the table without a DNA check. TRBV21-1 constitutes a pseudogene. The CDR3 totals 16 residues.

The chain links TRBV2 to TRBJ1-1; D ambiguous. V lost 5 bases to trimming and J lost 5 bases, with 3 bases between them. The germline gives CDR1 SNHLY, CDR2 FYNNEI. The CDR3 extends over 10 amino acids. The CDR3 protein is CASSRTEAFF. Written as DNA, the CDR3 is TGTGCCAGCAGTAGAACTGAAGCTTTCTTT.

The chain uses TRBV18 and TRBJ2-2, with D hard to call. The CDR3 has 13 amino acids. V was trimmed by 4 bases and J by 8 bases, leaving 11 bases between them. Germline V gives CDR1 KGHSH, CDR2 LQKENI. The CDR3 spells CASSLGSSGELFF. CDR3 sequence (DNA): TGTGCCAGCTCACTCGGGTCAAGTGGGGAGCTGTTTTTT.

This clone occurred a few times. The genes are TRBV5-1 and TRBJ2-5; 7 bases line up with TRBD1. This CDR3 comprises 14 residues. Germline CDR1 and CDR2: SGHRS and YFSETQ. Losses at the gene ends were 5 bases for V and 4 bases for J; bases not matched to a gene: 8. The chain's CDR3 is CASSSGQPRETQYF. The CDR3 nucleotides are TGCGCCAGCAGTTCGGGACAGCCCAGAGAGACCCAGTACTTC.

The chain joins TRBV7-8 to TRBJ2-2; 7 bases fit TRBD2. Germline CDR1 reads SGHVS; CDR2 reads FQNEAQ. V lost 4 bases and J lost 4; bases outside the gene matches: 15. The CDR3 extends over 18 amino acids. The CDR3 protein is CASSSTIMRERITGELFF. The CDR3 bases are TGTGCCAGCAGCTCTACGATCATGCGGGAGCGGATCACCGGGGAGCTGTTTTTT.

The rearrangement links TRBV4-2 to TRBJ2-1; 13 nucleotides line up with TRBD2. Trimming cost V 6 bases and J 9 bases; bases outside gene matches: 5. The length of the CDR3 is 14 residues. The germline CDR1 and CDR2 sequences are LGHNA and YNFKEQ. CDR3 sequence: CASSWTSGRTEQFF. The DNA of the CDR3 is TGTGCCAGCAGTTGGACTAGCGGGAGAACTGAGCAGTTCTTC.

The chain employs TRBV27 and TRBJ1-4; 7 nucleotides line up with TRBD1. The CDR3 runs 17 residues. With V trimmed by 4 bases and J by 0 bases, 8 bases remained unmatched. Per the germline V gene, CDR1 is MNHEY and CDR2 is SMNVEV (reference sequence). CDR3 protein: CASSSFDRAATNEKLFF. The DNA for the CDR3 is TGTGCCAGCAGTTCCTTCGACAGGGCCGCAACTAATGAAAAACTGTTTTTT. The complete variable domain, with remaining parts taken from reference TRBV27 and TRBJ1-4, reads EAQVTQNPRYLITVTGKKLTVTCSQNMNHEYMSWYRQDPGLGLRQIYYSMNVEVTDKGDVPEGYKVSRKEKRNFPLILESPSPNQTSLYFCASSSFDRAATNEKLFFGSGTQLSVL.

The chain couples TRBV7-9 to TRBJ2-5, with 8 bases aligning to TRBD1. This CDR3 has 15 residues. CDR1 and CDR2 from the germline V gene are SEHNR and FQNEAQ (reference sequence). With V trimmed by 7 bases and J by 8 bases, 15 bases remained unmatched. The CDR3 here is CASTPHNSQGGTQYF. For the CDR3, the DNA is TGTGCCAGCACCCCTCACAACTCACAGGGGGGAACCCAGTACTTC.

Points on this clone: Germline and junction disagree at one end, which may indicate a read error. In DNA, the CDR3 is TGTGCCAGCAATGAAGAGACAGATACGCAGTATTTT. It specifies CASNEETDTQYF. The chain recombines TRBV2 with TRBJ2-3; D is undetermined. Germline CDR1 SNHLY, CDR2 FYNNEI. This CDR3 is 12 amino acids long.

The V call is TRBV9, the J call TRBJ2-5; D unclear. This CDR3 is 13 amino acids long. CDR1 and CDR2 (germline): SGDLS, YYNGEE. The germline V and J ends were trimmed by 2 bases and 5 bases, with 10 bases remaining between them. The CDR3 DNA reads TGTGCCAGCAGCGTGCGACTCGAGGAGACCCAGTACTTC. It is translated as CASSVRLEETQYF.

This clone was observed a handful of times. V is TRBV6-1 and J is TRBJ1-2; possible D gene TRBD1, 5 bases. Germline CDR1 is MNHNS and CDR2 is SASEGT. V lost 0 bases to trimming and J lost 6 bases, with 14 bases between them. CDR3 size: 15 residues. The CDR3 protein is CASSEARPGSHGYTF. The CDR3 nucleotides are TGTGCCAGCAGTGAAGCTCGTCCAGGGTCCCATGGCTACACCTTC.

This clone was observed a handful of times. The rearrangement joins TRBV6-1 to TRBJ2-3, with 7 bases lining up with TRBD1. Per the germline V gene, CDR1 is MNHNS and CDR2 is SASEGT. The ends lost 8 bases at V and 3 bases at J; junction bases unmatched: 5. The CDR3 is 13 residues long. The CDR3 sequence is CASDRVGTDTQYF. The CDR3 nucleotides are TGTGCCAGCGACAGGGTAGGGACAGATACGCAGTATTTT.

This rearrangement joins TRBV7-2 to TRBJ2-2; 8 nucleotides match TRBD2. CDR3 length: 15 amino acids. V was pared by 6 bases and J by 2 bases, with 5 bases of the junction left unmatched. CDR1 SGHTA and CDR2 FQGNSA come from the germline V gene. This chain's CDR3 is CASRVAGINTGELFF. The CDR3 bases are TGTGCCAGCAGGGTAGCGGGAATTAACACCGGGGAGCTGTTTTTT.

The count of this clone is one. V and J are TRBV6-5 and TRBJ2-7, with 9 bases aligning to TRBD1. V dropped 4 bases and J dropped 6; count of bases not matched to a gene: 10. The CDR3 runs 15 residues. The germline V gene has CDR1 MNHEY and CDR2 SVGAGI. The CDR3 loop is CASSSTVQGAGEQYF. CDR3 sequence (DNA): TGTGCCAGCAGTTCCACAGTACAGGGGGCTGGCGAGCAGTACTTC.